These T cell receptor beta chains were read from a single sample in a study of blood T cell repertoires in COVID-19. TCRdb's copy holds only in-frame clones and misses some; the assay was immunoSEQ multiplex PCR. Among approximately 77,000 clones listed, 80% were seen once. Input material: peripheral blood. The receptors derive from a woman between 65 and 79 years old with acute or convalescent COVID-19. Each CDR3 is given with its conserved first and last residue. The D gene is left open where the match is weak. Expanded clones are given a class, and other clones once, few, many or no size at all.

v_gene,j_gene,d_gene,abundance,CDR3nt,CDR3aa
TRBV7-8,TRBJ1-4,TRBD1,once,TGTGCCAGCAGCTTCGGACAGGGGGTTGCTAATGAAAAACTGTTTTTT,CASSFGQGVANEKLFF
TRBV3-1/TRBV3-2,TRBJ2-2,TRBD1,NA,TGTGCCAGCCGCGGACAGGGGAAGAACACCGGGGAGCTGTTTTTT,CASRGQGKNTGELFF
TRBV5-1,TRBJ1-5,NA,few,TGCGCCAGCAGCTTGACGGGGGGGTACCAGCCCCAGCATTTT,CASSLTGGYQPQHF
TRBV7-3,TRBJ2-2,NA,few,TGTGCCAGCAGCTTAACGTTGGCCTCAGGCCCCGGGGAGCTGTTTTTT,CASSLTLASGPGELFF
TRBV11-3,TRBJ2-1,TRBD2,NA,TGTGCCAGCAGCCTAGCGGCAGGAAATGAGCAGTTCTTC,CASSLAAGNEQFF
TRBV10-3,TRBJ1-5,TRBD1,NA,TGTGCCACGAAAGACAGGGCGGGAAATCAGCCCCAGCATTTT,CATKDRAGNQPQHF
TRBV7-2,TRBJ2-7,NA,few,TGTGCCAGCGGTTTACTGAGCTCCTACGAGCAGTACTTC,CASGLLSSYEQYF
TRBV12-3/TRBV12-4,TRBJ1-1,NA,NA,TGTGCCAGCAGTTTTCAGTCACACACTGAAGCTTTCTTT,CASSFQSHTEAFF
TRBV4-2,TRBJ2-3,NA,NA,TGTGCCAGCAGCCACAGTAGGGGCCGGTATTTT,CASSHSRGRYF
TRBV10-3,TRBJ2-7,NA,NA,TGTGCCATCAGTGCTCCGAACAACTACGAGCAGTACTTC,CAISAPNNYEQYF
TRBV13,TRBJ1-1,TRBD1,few,TGTGCCAGCAGCTCTACAGGGGCGGCTGAAGCTTTCTTT,CASSSTGAAEAFF
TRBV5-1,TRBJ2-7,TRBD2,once,TGCGCCAGCAGCTTTAGCGGGGGCCCCTCCTACGAGCAGTACTTC,CASSFSGGPSYEQYF
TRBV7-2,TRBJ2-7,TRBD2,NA,TGTGCCAGCAGCCGTTCCGTTAGCGGGGCGAGCTCCTACGAGCAGTACTTC,CASSRSVSGASSYEQYF
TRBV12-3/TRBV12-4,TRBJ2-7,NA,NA,TGTGCCAGCAGTTTTGCCACCTACTACGAGCAGTACTTC,CASSFATYYEQYF
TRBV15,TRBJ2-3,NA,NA,TGTGCCACCAGCAGAGAGGGGCGGTTTGCCACAGATACGCAGTATTTT,CATSREGRFATDTQYF
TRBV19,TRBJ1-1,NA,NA,TGTGCCAGTACCCCCGACAGACCGAACACTGAAGCTTTCTTT,CASTPDRPNTEAFF
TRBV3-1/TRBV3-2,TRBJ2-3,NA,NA,TGTGCCAGCAGCGTACGGGGGACGGCAGATACGCAGTATTTT,CASSVRGTADTQYF
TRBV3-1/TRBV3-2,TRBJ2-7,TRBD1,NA,TGTGCCAGCAGCCAGGACACCGGACAGGGTAACCACGAGCAGTACTTC,CASSQDTGQGNHEQYF
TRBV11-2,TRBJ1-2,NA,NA,TGTGCCAGCAGCTTACGGGTGGACAGCAACTATGGCTACACCTTC,CASSLRVDSNYGYTF
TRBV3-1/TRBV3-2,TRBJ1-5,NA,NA,TGTGCCAGCAGCCAACAGGGAAGCAATCAGCCCCAGCATTTT,CASSQQGSNQPQHF
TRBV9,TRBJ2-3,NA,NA,TGTGCCAGCAGCCCCTTACAGGAAACGGGGGCAGATACGCAGTATTTT,CASSPLQETGADTQYF
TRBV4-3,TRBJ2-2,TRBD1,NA,TGCGCCAGCAGCCAAGACCACAGGGGGACCGGGGAGCTGTTTTTT,CASSQDHRGTGELFF
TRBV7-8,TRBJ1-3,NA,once,TGTGCCAGCAGCGCCAGCGACAGACGGCGGGGAAACACCATATATTTT,CASSASDRRRGNTIYF
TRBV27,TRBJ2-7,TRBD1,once,TGTGCCAGCAGTTCGGGACAGGGGACCTACGAGCAGTACTTC,CASSSGQGTYEQYF
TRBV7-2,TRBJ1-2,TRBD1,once,TGTGCCAGCAGCGAACAGGGGGCGCTTTTTAGCTACACCTTC,CASSEQGALFSYTF
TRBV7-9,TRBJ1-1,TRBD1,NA,TGTGCCAGCAGCTTCCTAACCGGGACAGACCAAAACACTGAAGCTTTCTTT,CASSFLTGTDQNTEAFF
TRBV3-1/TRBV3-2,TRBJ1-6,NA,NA,TGTGCCAGCGGGGGGAGGGATTCACCCCTCCACTTT,CASGGRDSPLHF
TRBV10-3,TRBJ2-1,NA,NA,TGTGCCATCAGTGCGGACAGTGACAATGAGCAGTTCTTC,CAISADSDNEQFF
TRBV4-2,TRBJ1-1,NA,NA,TGTGCCAGCAGCCAAGTGACTGAGAACACTGAAGCTTTCTTT,CASSQVTENTEAFF
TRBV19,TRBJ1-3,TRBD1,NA,TGTGCCAGTAGTTGGGCAGGGGGCCCGAGTACGACTGGAAACACCATATATTTT,CASSWAGGPSTTGNTIYF
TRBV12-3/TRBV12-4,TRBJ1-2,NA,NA,TGTGCCAGCAGTTCAGGCAACTATGGCTACACCTTC,CASSSGNYGYTF
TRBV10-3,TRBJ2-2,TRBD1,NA,TGTGCCATCAGTGAGCCTCCTCGGACAGGGAGCACCGGGGAGCTGTTTTTT,CAISEPPRTGSTGELFF
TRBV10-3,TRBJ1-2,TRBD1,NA,TGTGCCATCAGCACAGGGGGCAATGGCTACACCTTC,CAISTGGNGYTF
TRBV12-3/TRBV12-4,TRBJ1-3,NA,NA,TGTGCCAGCGGCGGAAACACCATATATTTT,CASGGNTIYF
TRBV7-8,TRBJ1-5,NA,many,TGTGCCAGCAGCTTAAACCAGGGGAAGCAGCCCCAGCATTTT,CASSLNQGKQPQHF
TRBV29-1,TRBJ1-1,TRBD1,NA,TGCAGCGCCCTGGGACAGGGGATTAACACTGAAGCTTTCTTT,CSALGQGINTEAFF
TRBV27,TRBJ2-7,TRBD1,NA,TGTGCCAGCTGGGGACAGGGTCTCGCCTACGAGCAGTACTTC,CASWGQGLAYEQYF
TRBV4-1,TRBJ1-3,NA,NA,TGCGCCAGCAGCCAAGTAGGGGCGACTGGAAACACCATATATTTT,CASSQVGATGNTIYF
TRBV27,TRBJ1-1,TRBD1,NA,TGTGCCAGCAGATGGACAGGGGGGAACACTGAAGCTTTCTTT,CASRWTGGNTEAFF
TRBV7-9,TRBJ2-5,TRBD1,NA,TGTGCCAGCAGCCGACTGGACAGGGGCTTTGGGGAGACCCAGTACTTC,CASSRLDRGFGETQYF
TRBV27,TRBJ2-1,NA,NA,TGTGCCAGCAGTCCCGATCGGGACTACAATGAGCAGTTCTTC,CASSPDRDYNEQFF
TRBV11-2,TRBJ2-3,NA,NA,TGTGCCAGCAGCTTCCTCCCCTACACAGATACGCAGTATTTT,CASSFLPYTDTQYF
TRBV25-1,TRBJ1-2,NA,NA,TGTGCCAGCAAGCAGGGTTCAGGCTACACCTTC,CASKQGSGYTF
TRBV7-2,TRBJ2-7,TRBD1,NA,TGTGCCAGCAGCCCTAGGACAGGGTTAGTTTACTACGAGCAGTACTTC,CASSPRTGLVYYEQYF
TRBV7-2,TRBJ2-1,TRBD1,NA,TGTGCCAGCAGCAGGGACAGGGGGAATGAGCAGTTCTTC,CASSRDRGNEQFF
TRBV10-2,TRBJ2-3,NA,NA,TGCGCCAGCAGTGCCCCCTCGGGGATGGGCACAGATACGCAGTATTTT,CASSAPSGMGTDTQYF
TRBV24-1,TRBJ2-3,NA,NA,TGTGCCACCGAAGGCGGGATCACAGATACGCAGTATTTT,CATEGGITDTQYF
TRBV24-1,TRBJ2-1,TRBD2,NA,TGTGCCACCAGTGACCCGACTAGCGGGTCATACAATGAGCAGTTCTTC,CATSDPTSGSYNEQFF
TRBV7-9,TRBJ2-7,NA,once,TGTGCCAGCAGCTTAGAGAGGGTAGGCTACGAGCAGTACTTC,CASSLERVGYEQYF
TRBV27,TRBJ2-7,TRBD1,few,TGTGCCAGCAGCTCGGGGACAGGGCGCTACGAGCAGTACTTC,CASSSGTGRYEQYF
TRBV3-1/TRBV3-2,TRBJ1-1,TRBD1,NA,TGTGCCAGCAGCCTCGGACAGGGGCTTGGGGGGACTGAAGCTTTCTTT,CASSLGQGLGGTEAFF
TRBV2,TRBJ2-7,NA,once,TGTGCCAGCATTTGGGAACAGGGCGACGAGCAGTACTTC,CASIWEQGDEQYF
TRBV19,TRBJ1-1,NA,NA,TGTGCCAGTAGTATAACCGGGACTTTTAACACTGAAGCTTTCTTT,CASSITGTFNTEAFF
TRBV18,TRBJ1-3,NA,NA,TGTGCCAGCTCACCATCAGAATCCTCTGGAAACACCATATATTTT,CASSPSESSGNTIYF
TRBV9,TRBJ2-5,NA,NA,TGTGCCAGCAGCGTGGGAGGTGGCGAGACCCAGTACTTC,CASSVGGGETQYF